This T cell receptor beta chain originates from a study of T cell clones after liver transplantation. Across the study: Patients counted as tolerant after at least one year off all immunosuppression, enzymes not exceeding twice normal. Study-wide results and caveats: Low donor cell numbers restricted donor-reactive repertoire measurement in a couple of subjects.

The assay was immunoSEQ multiplex PCR, and TCRdb's table has in-frame clones only and misses some. The sample holds about 72,000 clones; 90% are singletons and the top ten take 2% to 3%. CDR1 and CDR2 from the germline V gene are SGHTA and FQGTGA. V shed 2 bases and J 4 bases; nucleotides not matched to a gene: 1. There are 15 residues in the CDR3. With regard to this clone: Antigen unknown.

The origin of this receptor is a human donor who received a liver transplant. The chain couples TRBV7-3 to TRBJ2-2; 10 bases align to TRBD2. Here the sequenced sample was CD4+ T cells from blood, taken before liver transplant. The CDR3 DNA reads as TGTGCCAGCAGCTTACTAGCGGGAGCCACCGGGGAGCTGTTTTTT. Translating it yields CASSLLAGATGELFF.